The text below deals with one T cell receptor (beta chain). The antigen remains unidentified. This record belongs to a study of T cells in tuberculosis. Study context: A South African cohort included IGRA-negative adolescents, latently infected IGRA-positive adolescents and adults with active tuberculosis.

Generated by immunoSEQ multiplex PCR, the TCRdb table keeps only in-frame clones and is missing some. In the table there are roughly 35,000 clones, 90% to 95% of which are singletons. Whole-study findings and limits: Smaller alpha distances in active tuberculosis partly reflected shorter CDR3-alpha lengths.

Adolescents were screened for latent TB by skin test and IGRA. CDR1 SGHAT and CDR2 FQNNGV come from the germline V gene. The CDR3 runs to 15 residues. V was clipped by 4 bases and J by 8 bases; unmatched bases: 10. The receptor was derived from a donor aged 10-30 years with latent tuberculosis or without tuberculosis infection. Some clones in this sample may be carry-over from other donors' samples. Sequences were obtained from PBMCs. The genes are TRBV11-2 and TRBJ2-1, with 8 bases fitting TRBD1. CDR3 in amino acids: CASSSYRGRIDEQFF. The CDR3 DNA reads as TGTGCCAGCAGCTCCTACAGGGGGAGAATTGATGAGCAGTTCTTC.